Sequencing of this TCR beta chain was carried out in a study of blood T cell repertoires in COVID-19. Study summary: PBMCs, B-cell-depleted T cells, or T cells were the source of the cDNA or gDNA that made up the material.

This CDR3 is built from 16 residues. The J segment lost 5 bases and the V segment lost 5 bases, leaving 11 bases of the junction unmatched. Germline V lookup: CDR1 SEHNR, CDR2 FQNEAQ (reference sequence). Original processing notes: The authors estimated nucleated cell counts from reference gene primer amplification. Assay: immunoSEQ multiplex PCR; the TCRdb copy retains only in-frame clones and omits some. V, J and clone size were drawn from that table, and D and trimming were deduced from the DNA. The sample carries about 57,000 clones, approximately 86% recorded once. The source material was peripheral blood. This TCR was recovered from an elderly woman with COVID-19, enrolled during active disease. The V and J genes are TRBV7-9 and TRBJ1-1; 10 nucleotides agree with TRBD1. The CDR3 nucleotides are TGTGCCAGCAGCCCCACCGGGACAGGGGCCAATACTGAAGCTTTCTTT. Amino acids: CASSPTGTGANTEAFF.